The 27 T cell receptor beta chains in this list originate from one sample, sequenced in a study of cytomegalovirus exposure and HLA in healthy donors. It was with 60 Vbeta and 13 Jbeta primers that the PCR ran. Sequencing used immunoSEQ multiplex PCR; TCRdb keeps in-frame clones, though not all of them. Of approximately 100,000 clones in the sample, roughly 82% were seen once. The specimen sequenced was PBMCs. The receptors shown here come from a man in his forties in good health and CMV-seropositive.

CDR3 amino acids: CASSWGQPNTEAFF. The CDR3 region has the DNA TGTGCCAGCAGCTGGGGACAGCCCAACACTGAAGCTTTCTTT. The V gene is TRBV7-2, the J gene TRBJ1-1; 7 bases match TRBD1. The length of the CDR3 is 14 residues. Germline V CDR1 and CDR2: SGHTA, FQGNSA. The V and J ends lost 4 bases and 2 bases, in that order; junction bases with no gene match: 4.

This clone has more than one count but fewer than ten. The chain carries TRBV5-6 and TRBJ2-7; D unclear. Trimming shortened V by 2 bases and J by 1 base, and 4 bases separated the two germline ends. Germline values: CDR1 SGHDT, CDR2 YYEEEE. The CDR3 spans 12 residues. The CDR3 protein is CASSFRSYEQYF. CDR3 bases: TGTGCCAGCAGCTTCAGGTCCTACGAGCAGTACTTC.

The CDR3 sequence is CASSFMSGAKDTEAFF. The CDR3 DNA reads TGTGCCAGTAGTTTTATGTCAGGGGCTAAGGACACTGAAGCTTTCTTT. The chain recombines TRBV19 with TRBJ1-1; maybe TRBD1 (6 bases). V was cut by 5 bases and J by 3 bases, with 19 bases left in between. The length of the CDR3 is 16 residues. The germline V gene has CDR1 LNHDA and CDR2 SQIVND (reference sequence).

This chain uses TRBV28 with TRBJ2-5; possibly TRBD1 for D (6 bases). This CDR3 has 14 amino acids. V gave up 3 bases and J gave up 4 bases, with 12 bases separating them. Germline values: CDR1 MDHEN, CDR2 SYDVKM. Here the CDR3 reads CASSLSRGIETQYF. The CDR3 DNA follows: TGTGCCAGCAGTTTGAGCAGGGGCATAGAGACCCAGTACTTC. Full variable domain (remainder filled in from reference TRBV28 and TRBJ2-5): DVKVTQSSRYLVKRTGEKVFLECVQDMDHENMFWYRQDPGLGLRLIYFSYDVKMKEKGDIPEGYSVSREKKERFSLILESASTNQTSMYLCASSLSRGIETQYFGPGTRLLVL.

The genes are TRBV5-6 and TRBJ2-7; TRBD2 aligns across 7 bases. Germline CDR1 reads SGHDT; CDR2 reads YYEEEE. This CDR3 contains 18 residues. J lost 7 bases, V lost 0 bases, and 19 bases had no gene match. The CDR3 sequence is CASSLAAKSSGFGGEQYF. CDR3 in DNA: TGTGCCAGCAGCTTGGCTGCGAAAAGTAGCGGGTTTGGGGGGGAGCAGTACTTC.

Notes on this clone: One end of the junction fails to match germline, which may point to a read error. The chain recombines TRBV7-9 with TRBJ1-1; possible D gene TRBD1, 5 bases. CDR3 length: 15 residues. CDR1 is SEHNR, CDR2 FQNEAQ, per germline (reference sequence). CDR3: CSSSPRVGVGSEAFF. The CDR3 nucleotides read TGTTCCAGCAGCCCCAGGGTGGGCGTTGGGTCTGAAGCTTTCTTT.

The chain employs TRBV6-6 and TRBJ1-5; 7 bases align to TRBD1. The ends lost 6 bases at V and 2 bases at J; junction bases unmatched: 7. Germline CDR1 and CDR2: MNHNY and SVGAGI (reference sequence). This CDR3 contains 15 residues. The CDR3 DNA follows: TGTGCCAGCAGCTGGGATGGACAGGGCAATCAGCCCCAGCATTTT. As protein: CASSWDGQGNQPQHF.

This clone was observed once. The chain has TRBV6-5 and TRBJ2-7, with a possible D match to TRBD2 (5 bases). Germline CDR1 reads MNHEY; CDR2 reads SVGAGI. This CDR3 has 15 residues. V gave up 2 bases and J gave up 2 bases, with 13 bases separating them. CDR3 loop: CASSYGPAGPYEQYF. The CDR3 region has the DNA TGTGCCAGCAGTTACGGGCCGGCGGGCCCCTACGAGCAGTACTTC.

V is TRBV4-3 and J is TRBJ1-6; no firm D call. This CDR3 contains 16 residues. The V and J ends lost 5 bases and 3 bases respectively, with 14 bases between them. Germline V CDR1 and CDR2: LGHNA, YSLEER. CDR3 sequence reads: CASSSARGGYNSPLHF. CDR3 in DNA: TGCGCCAGCAGCTCGGCCCGAGGCGGCTATAATTCACCCCTCCACTTT.

The V call is TRBV2, the J call TRBJ1-2, with D unresolved. The V and J ends lost 6 bases and 0 bases respectively, with 14 bases between them. Germline V CDR1 and CDR2: SNHLY, FYNNEI. This CDR3 is 15 amino acids long. The CDR3 DNA follows: TGTGCCAGCAGCCTCCGACACCGGTCTAACTATGGCTACACCTTC. Translated, it gives CASSLRHRSNYGYTF.

The table lists this clone with a count of one. The chain combines TRBV29-1 with TRBJ2-2, with 10 bases that match TRBD1. CDR3 length: 15 residues. CDR1 is SQVTM and CDR2 is ANQGSEA in the germline V gene. With V trimmed by 5 bases and J by 3 bases, 6 bases remained unmatched. CDR3 sequence (DNA): TGCAGCGTTACGGGACAGGGGCTAGACACCGGGGAGCTGTTTTTT. As protein: CSVTGQGLDTGELFF.

This rearrangement joins TRBV21-1 to TRBJ2-7; no DNA check was done on the table's D call, TRBD2. TRBV21-1 is a pseudogene locus. The CDR3 runs 16 residues. The CDR3: CASSKVPLTRGYEQYF. The CDR3 DNA sequence: TGTGCCAGCAGCAAAGTCCCCCTAACCCGAGGCTACGAGCAGTACTTC.

The V gene is TRBV5-1, the J gene TRBJ2-5, with no clear D. The germline CDR1 and CDR2 sequences are SGHRS and YFSETQ. The CDR3 is 14 amino acids. V lost 0 bases and J 3 bases, leaving 9 bases between the germline ends. CDR3 coding DNA: TGCGCCAGCAGCTTGGCCGTTAGCAAAGAGACCCAGTACTTC. Translating gives CASSLAVSKETQYF. Combining the CDR3 with reference TRBV5-1 and TRBJ2-5 gives the whole variable domain KAGVTQTPRYLIKTRGQQVTLSCSPISGHRSVSWYQQTPGQGLQFLFEYFSETQRNKGNFPGRFSGRQFSNSRSEMNVSTLELGDSALYLCASSLAVSKETQYFGPGTRLLVL.

This clone was seen more than once but under ten times. V is TRBV7-9 and J is TRBJ2-1, with a tentative D call TRBD2 (5 bases). This CDR3 region has 13 residues. The germline CDR1 and CDR2 sequences are SEHNR and FQNEAQ (reference sequence). V was trimmed by 5 bases and J by 10 bases, leaving 15 bases between them. DNA for the CDR3: TGTGCCAGCAGCCGAAGAAACCCGGGAGAGCAGTTCTTC. It encodes CASSRRNPGEQFF.

The chain recombines TRBV2 with TRBJ2-7; 11 positions match TRBD1. This CDR3 is 14 amino acids long. Trimming at V came to 4 bases and at J to 6 bases, leaving 5 bases not matched to a gene. Germline V CDR1 and CDR2: SNHLY, FYNNEI. The CDR3 coding sequence is TGTGCCAGCAGTGTGAGGACAGGGGGCGGCGAGCAGTACTTC. Its protein product is CASSVRTGGGEQYF.

V usage is TRBV10-3 and J usage is TRBJ1-2; 7 nucleotides line up with TRBD1. Germline V lookup: CDR1 ENHRY, CDR2 SYGVKD. After removal of 4 bases from V and 1 base from J, the junction contained 6 bases not matched to a gene. CDR3 length equals 15 residues. CDR3 amino acids: CAISALGQNNYGYTF. CDR3 coding DNA: TGTGCCATCAGTGCCCTGGGACAGAATAACTATGGCTACACCTTC.

This clone has just a few counts. The chain recombines TRBV4-1 with TRBJ2-7, with 7 positions matching TRBD1. The CDR3 extends over 17 amino acids. J gave up 0 bases and V 1 base, and 9 bases lay outside the gene matches. Germline CDR1 and CDR2: MGHRA and YSYEKL. The CDR3 sequence: CASSQVGRQGGSYEQYF. The DNA for the CDR3 is TGCGCCAGCAGCCAAGTCGGCCGACAGGGTGGCTCCTACGAGCAGTACTTC.

There are a few counts of this clone. The chain is built from TRBV6-6 and TRBJ1-3; D uncertain. The V and J ends lost 8 bases and 4 bases respectively, with 3 bases between them. Germline V gene lookup returns CDR1 MNHNY and CDR2 SVGAGI (reference sequence). The CDR3 totals 10 residues. CDR3 DNA: TGTGCCAGCGGCGGAAACACCATATATTTT. This codes for CASGGNTIYF.

This clone has just a few counts. The chain links TRBV19 to TRBJ1-5, with D possibly TRBD1 on 6 matching bases. CDR1 LNHDA and CDR2 SQIVND come from the germline V gene (reference sequence). Trimming left V 3 bases short and J 8 bases short, with 23 bases between. The CDR3 is 17 residues long. CDR3 sequence (DNA): TGTGCCAGTAGTATTCTACGCACGACAGGCCAAGGAAAGCCCCAGCATTTT. This translates into CASSILRTTGQGKPQHF. The full variable domain, with the rest looked up from reference TRBV19 and TRBJ1-5, is DGGITQSPKYLFRKEGQNVTLSCEQNLNHDAMYWYRQDPGQGLRLIYYSQIVNDFQKGDIAEGYSVSREKKESFPLTVTSAQKNPTAFYLCASSILRTTGQGKPQHFGDGTRLSIL.

CDR3 bases: TGTGCCAGCTCAGGCGACACAGATACGCAGTATTTT. This encodes CASSGDTDTQYF. This chain links TRBV2 with TRBJ2-3; no clear D gene. The CDR3 extends over 12 amino acids. V was shortened by 8 bases and J by 2 bases, with 8 bases between the two germline ends. CDR1 and CDR2 (germline): SNHLY, FYNNEI.

The chain employs TRBV5-6 and TRBJ1-1; the D gene is possibly TRBD1 (5 bases). CDR3 length: 15 amino acids. Trimming removed 2 bases at V and 1 base at J, with 12 bases between. In germline, CDR1 is SGHDT, CDR2 YYEEEE. The CDR3 nucleotides are TGTGCCAGCAGCTTCAGGACCACAGGGAACACTGAAGCTTTCTTT. Amino acid sequence: CASSFRTTGNTEAFF.

A single count supports this clone. The chain has TRBV1 and TRBJ2-5; the table's D gene call, TRBD1, was not cross checked with the DNA. The end of the DNA fits TRBJ2-7 better, so the J call may be wrong. TRBV1 is given as a pseudogene. This CDR3 has 19 amino acids. Here the CDR3 DNA reads TGCACCAGCAGCCAACATGGTCGGCTGAACAGGGAAGCGTCCTACGAGCAGTACTTC. Translation gives CTSSQHGRLNREASYEQYF.

V usage is TRBV28 and J usage is TRBJ1-1, with 8 positions matching TRBD1. CDR1 is MDHEN and CDR2 is SYDVKM in the germline V gene. The CDR3 totals 14 residues. Losses at the gene ends were 7 bases for V and 5 bases for J; bases not matched to a gene: 9. The CDR3 region has the DNA TGTGCCAGCACCCGACAGGGGTTGACGACTGAAGCTTTCTTT. It codes for CASTRQGLTTEAFF.

Concerning this clone itself: Additional DNA sequences in this sample encode the identical CDR3. The rearrangement joins TRBV10-3 to TRBJ2-7; TRBD1 might be the D (5 bases). Deletions cut 0 bases from V and 2 bases from J, with 11 bases between. The V gene's germline CDR1 is ENHRY and CDR2 SYGVKD. The CDR3 consists of 15 residues. The CDR3 loop is CAISESGRGTYEQYF. Written as DNA, the CDR3 is TGTGCCATCAGTGAGTCGGGAAGGGGTACCTACGAGCAGTACTTC.

V and J are TRBV6-1 and TRBJ2-5; D not resolved. The DNA end favors TRBJ2-7, so the J call may be wrong. The CDR3 consists of 15 residues. Germline CDR1 reads MNHNS; CDR2 reads SASEGT. CDR3 in amino acids: CASSELPVVPYEQYF. Written as DNA, the CDR3 is TGTGCCAGCAGTGAATTGCCGGTGGTTCCCTACGAGCAGTACTTC.

The chain links TRBV28 to TRBJ1-4; the D is unclear. The germline V and J ends were trimmed by 6 bases and 8 bases, with 13 bases remaining between them. The CDR3 consists of 13 residues. Germline V gene lookup returns CDR1 MDHEN and CDR2 SYDVKM. As DNA, the CDR3 is TGTGCCAGCAGCCCTCCAGCGACCGAAAAACTGTTTTTT. Translating gives CASSPPATEKLFF.

The chain recombines TRBV28 with TRBJ2-7; perhaps TRBD1 as D (6 bases). Germline-derived CDR1 and CDR2 are MDHEN and SYDVKM. CDR3 size: 17 residues. V lost 5 bases to trimming and J lost 3 bases, with 23 bases between them. The CDR3 region has the DNA TGTGCCAGCAGTGATTCCTACTTAGCTCCAGGGGACTACGAGCAGTACTTC. Translating it yields CASSDSYLAPGDYEQYF.